This TCR beta chain came from a study of blood T cell repertoires in COVID-19. Study information: Collection of acute and convalescent COVID-19 samples took place in the United States, Italy and Spain. T cells, B-cell-depleted T cells, or PBMCs supplied cDNA or gDNA.

Per the original data handling: How many nucleated cells were present was estimated from reference gene primer amplification. Sequencing was performed with immunoSEQ multiplex PCR; in TCRdb, only in-frame clones are kept and a portion is missing. V, J and clone size reflect that table, while D and trimming were determined from the DNA. The sample has 200,000 to 250,000 clones, approximately 84% seen once. Trimming removed 2 bases at V and 4 bases at J, with 14 bases between. Germline-derived CDR1 and CDR2 are SGHRS and YFSETQ. CDR3 length: 15 residues. This clone occurred once. The sample consisted of peripheral blood. The sequence was collected from a woman aged 50 to 60 with active or convalescent COVID-19. J is TRBJ2-3 and V is TRBV5-1, with a tentative D call TRBD1 (6 bases). CDR3 DNA: TGCGCCAGCAGCTTCGGTACAGGGCGGGCAGATACGCAGTATTTT. Amino acid sequence: CASSFGTGRADTQYF. The complete variable domain, with remaining parts taken from reference TRBV5-1 and TRBJ2-3, reads KAGVTQTPRYLIKTRGQQVTLSCSPISGHRSVSWYQQTPGQGLQFLFEYFSETQRNKGNFPGRFSGRQFSNSRSEMNVSTLELGDSALYLCASSFGTGRADTQYFGPGTRLTVL.